This T cell receptor (beta chain) was identified in a study of radiotherapy plus CTLA-4 blockade in lung cancer. The protocol was immunoSEQ multiplex PCR, while the TCRdb copy is restricted to in-frame clones and leaves out a portion. The data hold some 80,000 clones, with 70% to 85% observed a single time. Germline V gives CDR1 MNHNS, CDR2 SASEGT. Trimming removed 0 bases at V and 1 base at J, with 12 bases between. CDR3 length: 16 amino acids. The receptor was derived from a human donor with non-small cell lung cancer who had stable disease on radiotherapy plus ipilimumab. The chain recombines TRBV6-1 with TRBJ1-2; D is unresolved. Sequences were derived from peripheral blood, sampled from a patient treated with radiotherapy plus ipilimumab. CDR3 DNA sequence: TGTGCCAGCAGTGAAGCGCTCGGCCGCTTTAACTATGGCTACACCTTC. This codes for CASSEALGRFNYGYTF.